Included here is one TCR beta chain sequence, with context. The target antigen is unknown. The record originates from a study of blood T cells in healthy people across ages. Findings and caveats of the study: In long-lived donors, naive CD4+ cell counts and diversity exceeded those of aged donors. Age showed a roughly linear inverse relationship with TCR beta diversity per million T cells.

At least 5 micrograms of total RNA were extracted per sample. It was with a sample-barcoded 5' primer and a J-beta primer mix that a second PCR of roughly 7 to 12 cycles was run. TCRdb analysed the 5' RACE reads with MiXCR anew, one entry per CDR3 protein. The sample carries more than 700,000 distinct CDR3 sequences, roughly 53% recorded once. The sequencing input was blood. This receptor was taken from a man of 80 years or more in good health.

CDR3 nucleotide sequence: TGCAGCGTTGTTCAGGACCCGGCGGTGGGCTACACCTTC. This sequence encodes CSVVQDPAVGYTF. The chain employs TRBV29-1 and TRBJ1-2; D remains unclear. Germline-derived CDR1 and CDR2 are SQVTM and ANQGSEA. The V end was cut by 4 bases, the J end by 8 bases, with 17 bases between. The CDR3 has 13 amino acids.